The 3 T cell receptor beta chains reported below all come from one sample, sequenced in a study of control samples from healthy donors and cancer patients. The assay was immunoSEQ multiplex PCR, and TCRdb's table has in-frame clones only and misses some. The sample yields 90,000 to 100,000 clones, around three quarters seen once. The sample was blood. The source is a woman in her 30s in good health.

The rearrangement joins TRBV6-5 to TRBJ2-3, with 11 bases matching TRBD2. The CDR3 extends over 15 amino acids. The ends lost 5 bases at V and 6 bases at J; junction bases unmatched: 7. Germline CDR1 reads MNHEY; CDR2 reads SVGAGI. The chain's CDR3 is CASSLLAGATDTQYF. The CDR3 DNA is TGTGCCAGCAGTCTACTAGCGGGGGCCACGGATACGCAGTATTTT.

V is TRBV6-5 and J is TRBJ1-2; weak D call: TRBD1 (5 bases). The CDR3 spans 14 residues. The V end lost 2 bases, the J end lost 8 bases, and 15 bases lay between the germline ends. Germline V lookup: CDR1 MNHEY, CDR2 SVGAGI. In nucleotides, the CDR3 is TGTGCCAGCAGTTACCTGGCAGGCTGGGGGGGCTACACCTTC. This encodes CASSYLAGWGGYTF.

CDR3 coding DNA: TGTGCCAGCTCACCACCGGCGGTTTGGGGCACAGATACGCAGTATTTT. This sequence encodes CASSPPAVWGTDTQYF. The chain links TRBV18 to TRBJ2-3; D unclear. Trimming removed 0 bases from V and 1 base from J, with 11 bases in between. CDR1 is KGHSH, CDR2 LQKENI, per germline. The CDR3 extends over 16 amino acids.